This note documents a single TCR beta chain sequence. Its antigen is currently unknown. These data come from a study of OX40 agonist ivuxolimab in advanced cancers. CDR1 and CDR2 from the germline V gene are GTSNPN and SVGIG (reference sequence). The CDR3 totals 12 residues. J lost 7 bases, V lost 7 bases, and 9 bases had no gene match. Overall study findings and caveats: Clonal expansion was seen in CD4+ and CD8+ blood T cells by week 6 at 0.1 to 3.0 mg/kg.

The table came from immunoSEQ multiplex PCR; TCRdb's copy has only in-frame clones and leaves some out. The sample records tens of thousands of clones, 87% being singletons. This TCR derives from an adult with an advanced solid tumor such as melanoma, head and neck, liver or kidney cancer. Sequences were derived from CD4+ or CD8+ T cells sorted from blood, sampled in a trial of the OX40 agonist ivuxolimab. The gene calls are TRBV30 and TRBJ1-1, with 7 bases fitting TRBD1. Here the CDR3 reads CAFQRGPGEAFF. The CDR3 DNA follows: TGTGCCTTTCAAAGGGGGCCGGGTGAAGCTTTCTTT.